This TCR beta chain was recorded in a study of Graves' ophthalmopathy and Graves' hyperthyroidism. Across the study: Researchers classed hyperthyroidism as stable given no ophthalmopathy within 18 months of follow-up. Study-wide findings and caveats: Clonotypes were expanded in thyroid at above 0.001 frequency, and most also appeared in blood. The model predicted progression of ophthalmopathy with a sensitivity of 60% to 71%, and its specificity was about 76%.

Diagnostic conclusions were grounded in clinical symptoms, serum thyroxine, TRAb, thyroid ultrasound and orbital computed tomography. The germline CDR1 and CDR2 sequences are SQVTM and ANQGSEA. The CDR3 runs 14 residues. The V gene lost 0 bases and the J gene lost 2 bases, with 10 bases spanning the gap. TCR beta CDR3 regions were amplified from RNA transcripts. HTBI primers primed a first-round RT-PCR, and a second-round multiplex PCR followed. TCRdb itself ran the multiplex PCR reads through MiXCR, one entry per CDR3 protein. The table has around 1.1 million distinct CDR3 sequences, about 38% seen once; the top ten hold 11%. On this clonotype: Its specificity is unknown.

The source is an adult man with Graves' hyperthyroidism. The rearrangement links TRBV29-1 to TRBJ1-2; perhaps TRBD1 as D (6 bases). The sequencing sample was made of peripheral blood or thyroid tissue (not recorded which). The CDR3 DNA reads TGCAGCGTTGAAGACACAGGGAAAAACTATGGCTACACCTTC. It is translated as CSVEDTGKNYGYTF.